This TCR beta chain stems from a study of CD8+ T cells in alopecia areata. Turning to the study itself: Twice a day, 5 to 10 mg of oral tofacitinib was administered to treated patients. Treatment ran 6 to 18 months, with 6 months of follow-up afterward.

Treatment meaning: oral pan-JAK inhibitor, 5-10 mg twice daily. General study results and limits: Scalp samples also yield sequences of resident alphabeta T cells from normal skin.

CDR1 SNHLY and CDR2 FYNNEI come from the germline V gene. Trimming removed 9 bases from V and 8 bases from J, with 14 bases in between. The CDR3 totals 12 residues. The sample holds a few counts of this clone. Its antigen is still unknown. The sequencing template was cDNA reverse transcribed from extracted RNA. Profiled with immunoSEQ multiplex PCR; TCRdb holds only in-frame clones, not every one. The sample holds over 100,000 clones, 50% to 55% seen once. The clonotype was recovered from a human donor with alopecia areata. This chain joins TRBV2 and TRBJ1-3; D is unresolved. The input for sequencing was CD4+ T cells sorted from blood, taken at week 4, from a patient treated with tofacitinib. The CDR3 DNA reads TGTGCCAGTCCGGACCGAACAGACACCATATATTTT. Translated, it gives CASPDRTDTIYF.